The entry that follows covers one T cell receptor beta chain sequence. Germline assignment: CDR1 LGHNA and CDR2 YNFKEQ. This CDR3 is 12 amino acids long. This entry is derived from a study of shared clonotypes between healthy human individuals. TCRdb keeps only in-frame clones here, not all; method: immunoSEQ multiplex PCR. The data contain approximately 180,000 clones, about 93% of them singletons. The TCR originated in a young woman in good health. Sequenced sample: naive CD4+ T cells sorted from blood. The sample's subset: CD45RA+ positively selected. The V call is TRBV4-2, the J call TRBJ2-5; no definite D call. The J call is doubtful: the DNA matches TRBJ2-7 better. Here the CDR3 DNA reads TGTGCCAGCAGCCCGGACCGGTACGAGCAGTACTTC. It codes for CASSPDRYEQYF.